The 24 T cell receptor beta chains presented below share a single source sample, sequenced in a study of T cells after yellow fever vaccination. MiXCR, applied by TCRdb to the 5' RACE reads, yields one record per CDR3 protein. The sample lists about 370,000 distinct CDR3 sequences, about 9.9% seen once, with around 18% in the top ten. This specimen consisted of PBMCs, obtained on the day of the first yellow fever vaccination. The receptors derive from a man between 18 and 29 years old who received the YFV17D yellow fever vaccine.

The table lists this clonotype with a few counts. V is TRBV7-2 and J is TRBJ1-1; the D is unclear. The CDR3 is 15 amino acids. CDR1 SGHTA and CDR2 FQGNSA come from the germline V gene. V was clipped by 5 bases and J by 4 bases, with 17 bases between them. CDR3 in amino acids: CASSLRLGRVTEAFF. CDR3 bases: TGTGCCAGCAGCCTGCGATTAGGCCGGGTCACTGAAGCTTTCTTT. Drawing the rest from reference TRBV7-2 and TRBJ1-1, the complete variable domain is GAGVSQSPSNKVTEKGKDVELRCDPISGHTALYWYRQSLGQGLEFLIYFQGNSAPDKSGLPSDRFSAERTGGSVSTLTIQRTQQEDSAVYLCASSLRLGRVTEAFFGQGTRLTVV.

The rearrangement links TRBV5-5 to TRBJ2-7; 9 bases fit TRBD1. CDR3 length: 16 residues. Germline V gene data show CDR1 as SGHKS and CDR2 as YYEKEE (reference sequence). V lost 2 bases to trimming and J lost 6 bases; unmatched junction nucleotides: 12. CDR3 loop: CASSFTTGTGSREQYV. The CDR3 nucleotides read TGTGCCAGCAGCTTTACGACCGGGACAGGGTCGCGCGAGCAGTACGTC.

In this sample, this clonotype turned up once. This chain uses TRBV9 with TRBJ2-3, with 8 bases matching TRBD2. CDR1 and CDR2 (germline): SGDLS, YYNGEE. Trimming cost V 0 bases and J 4 bases; bases outside gene matches: 4. This CDR3 has 15 residues. The CDR3 spells CASSVDPGGADTQYF. In DNA form, the CDR3 reads TGTGCCAGCAGCGTAGATCCGGGGGGGGCAGATACGCAGTATTTT.

This sequence joins TRBV12-3 or TRBV12-4 and TRBJ1-2; maybe TRBD1 (5 bases). The ends were cut back, 4 bases at V and 7 bases at J, with 16 bases in the middle. The CDR3 contains 14 residues. The CDR3 loop is CASSYPLDSAGYTF. Written as DNA, the CDR3 is TGTGCCAGCAGTTATCCCCTCGACAGTGCTGGCTACACCTTC.

CDR3 bases: TGCAGTGCGGAGGGTACTTCGGGGGCCAACGTCCTGACTTTC. Translated, it gives CSAEGTSGANVLTF. The chain carries TRBV20-1 and TRBJ2-6; tentatively, D is TRBD2 (6 bases). The CDR3 loop spans 14 amino acids. Germline V lookup: CDR1 DFQATT, CDR2 SNEGSKA (reference sequence). Trimming shortened V by 6 bases and J by 4 bases, and 13 bases separated the two germline ends.

This chain uses TRBV29-1 with TRBJ2-2; a possible D gene is TRBD2 (7 bases). The CDR3 consists of 11 residues. Trimming stripped 7 bases from V and 9 bases from J, with 12 bases between. Per germline, CDR1 SQVTM and CDR2 ANQGSEA. The CDR3 DNA follows: TGCAGCGGTACAGGGACTAGGGAGCTGTTTTTT. The encoded protein is CSGTGTRELFF.

The chain is built from TRBV6-2 or TRBV6-3 and TRBJ2-2, with 9 bases matching TRBD1. The CDR3 is made up of 16 amino acids. The V and J ends lost 5 bases and 6 bases, in that order; junction bases with no gene match: 10. Germline V CDR1 and CDR2: MNHEY, SVGEGT. CDR3 coding DNA: TGTGCCAGCAGTCATACAGGGGGCCTTGGTTCCGGGGAGCTGTTTTTT. Protein sequence: CASSHTGGLGSGELFF.

The rearrangement links TRBV7-3 to TRBJ2-5; D possibly uses TRBD1 or TRBD2 (7 bases each). V dropped 5 bases and J dropped 2 bases, with 15 bases sitting between them. The CDR3 sequence is 15 residues long. The germline gives CDR1 SGHTA, CDR2 FQGTGA. The CDR3 DNA sequence: TGTGCCAGCAGCCCCCAGGGGGGGGTGCAAGAGACCCAGTACTTC. Translation gives CASSPQGGVQETQYF. The full variable domain, with the rest looked up from reference TRBV7-3 and TRBJ2-5, is GAGVSQTPSNKVTEKGKYVELRCDPISGHTALYWYRQSLGQGPEFLIYFQGTGAADDSGLPNDRFFAVRPEGSVSTLKIQRTERGDSAVYLCASSPQGGVQETQYFGPGTRLLVL.

This clonotype was seen only a few times. The chain joins TRBV14 to TRBJ1-2; TRBD1 matches at 8 bases. V gave up 1 base and J gave up 3 bases; unmatched junction bases: 10. The CDR3 covers 17 residues. Looked up from germline, CDR1 is SGHDN and CDR2 is FVKESK. The CDR3 loop is CASSQVSGRGLDYGYTF. As DNA, the CDR3 is TGTGCCAGCAGCCAAGTATCGGGCAGGGGGCTGGACTATGGCTACACCTTC.

This clonotype occurred a few times. The chain employs TRBV4-1 and TRBJ2-5; a weak D match, TRBD2 (7 bases). The CDR3 is 13 residues long. The ends were cut back, 9 bases at V and 4 bases at J, with 15 bases in the middle. Germline V gene lookup returns CDR1 MGHRA and CDR2 YSYEKL. The CDR3 spells CASRRGGGETQYF. The CDR3 DNA reads TGCGCCAGTCGGAGGGGGGGCGGAGAGACCCAGTACTTC.

The chain is built from TRBV30 and TRBJ1-1; no firm D call. Germline lookup yields CDR1 GTSNPN and CDR2 SVGIG (reference sequence). The germline V and J ends were trimmed by 3 bases and 7 bases, with 9 bases remaining between them. The CDR3 sequence is 11 residues long. This CDR3 reads CAWSDPGEAFF. DNA for the CDR3: TGTGCCTGGAGCGACCCGGGTGAAGCTTTCTTT.

The sample holds a few counts of this clonotype. The rearrangement joins TRBV4-3 to TRBJ1-4, with D hard to call. V lost 4 bases and J 7 bases, leaving 19 bases between the germline ends. The CDR3 loop spans 16 amino acids. CDR1 LGHNA and CDR2 YSLEER come from the germline V gene. The CDR3 here is CASSRYRSEVGEKLFF. The DNA of the CDR3 is TGCGCCAGCAGCCGTTATAGGTCGGAAGTTGGTGAAAAACTGTTTTTT.

CDR3 bases: TGTGCCAGCAGTCCCAGCGGGGTAGCAGCAGGACAAGAGACCCAGTACTTC. Encoded protein: CASSPSGVAAGQETQYF. The chain links TRBV27 to TRBJ2-5, with 7 bases identical to TRBD2. Germline V gene sequence: CDR1 MNHEY, CDR2 SMNVEV (reference sequence). CDR3 size: 17 residues. Trimming took 5 bases from V and 2 from J; bases not matched to a gene: 14.

The chain combines TRBV7-9 with TRBJ2-7; TRBD2 might be the D (5 bases). V lost 5 bases and J 2 bases, leaving 10 bases between the germline ends. The CDR3 contains 13 residues. CDR1 is SEHNR and CDR2 is FQNEAQ in the germline V gene (reference sequence). In nucleotides, the CDR3 is TGTGCCAGCAGCCCCCCGGGGACCTACGAGCAGTACGTC. The encoded protein is CASSPPGTYEQYV.

This chain uses TRBV5-1 with TRBJ2-1, with D tentatively TRBD2 (5 bases). Trimming cost V 1 base and J 6 bases, with 11 bases left between them. Germline values: CDR1 SGHRS, CDR2 YFSETQ. This CDR3 is 14 amino acids long. As DNA, the CDR3 is TGCGCCAGCAGCTTGTATCTAGCACGCAATGAGCAGTTCTTC. Its translation is CASSLYLARNEQFF.

This clonotype has ten or more counts. The V gene is TRBV3-1, the J gene TRBJ2-7; a weak D match, TRBD2 (6 bases). Germline V CDR1 and CDR2: LGHDT, YNNKEL (reference sequence). There are 13 residues in the CDR3. V shed 1 base and J shed 4 bases, with 8 bases lying between them. The CDR3 nucleotides read TGTGCCAGCAGCCAAGCCGGGAGTTACGAGCAGTACTTC. Amino acid sequence: CASSQAGSYEQYF.

The chain links TRBV12-3 or TRBV12-4 to TRBJ1-5; a weak D match, TRBD1 (5 bases). V gave up 6 bases and J gave up 4 bases, with 16 bases separating them. CDR3 length: 15 amino acids. The CDR3 spells CASRPDRGLNQPQHF. The CDR3 DNA follows: TGTGCCAGCAGACCAGACCGGGGCCTTAATCAGCCCCAGCATTTT.

This clonotype was recorded a few times. This sequence joins TRBV7-6 and TRBJ1-5, with D hard to call. CDR1 and CDR2 (germline): SGHVS, FNYEAQ. V was shortened by 5 bases and J by 3 bases, with 14 bases between the two germline ends. CDR3 length: 15 residues. CDR3: CASSRRLGLNQPQHF. As DNA, the CDR3 is TGTGCCAGCAGCCGACGACTCGGGCTCAATCAGCCCCAGCATTTT.

This clonotype came up a few times. This rearrangement joins TRBV7-2 to TRBJ2-7; D gene uncertain. V shed 3 bases and J shed 2 bases, with 5 bases lying between them. This CDR3 is 12 amino acids long. Germline V gives CDR1 SGHTA, CDR2 FQGNSA. In DNA, the CDR3 is TGTGCCAGCAGCTTGGTAGCCTACGAGCAGTACTTC. This encodes CASSLVAYEQYF.

This clonotype was detected a few times. The V gene is TRBV28, the J gene TRBJ1-5, with D perhaps matching TRBD1 (5 bases). Germline V CDR1 and CDR2: MDHEN, SYDVKM. CDR3 size: 14 residues. Deletions cut 6 bases from V and 6 bases from J, with 15 bases between. The CDR3 sequence: CASSPAGGGQPQHF. CDR3 sequence (DNA): TGTGCCAGCAGCCCTGCGGGGGGGGGTCAGCCCCAGCATTTT. Variable domain in full (rest from reference TRBV28 and TRBJ1-5): DVKVTQSSRYLVKRTGEKVFLECVQDMDHENMFWYRQDPGLGLRLIYFSYDVKMKEKGDIPEGYSVSREKKERFSLILESASTNQTSMYLCASSPAGGGQPQHFGDGTRLSIL.

This clonotype was found a few times. This rearrangement joins TRBV20-1 to TRBJ2-1, with D unclear. The germline V and J ends were trimmed by 5 bases and 4 bases, with 6 bases remaining between them. The CDR3 totals 11 residues. Germline V gene lookup returns CDR1 DFQATT and CDR2 SNEGSKA (reference sequence). CDR3 region: CSAPLYNEQFF. The CDR3 DNA sequence: TGCAGTGCTCCCTTGTACAATGAGCAGTTCTTC.

This clonotype has more than one count but fewer than ten. This chain uses TRBV15 with TRBJ2-1, with D tentatively TRBD1 or TRBD2 (5 bases each). CDR1 LNHNV and CDR2 YYDKDF come from the germline V gene (reference sequence). Trimming shortened V by 1 base and J by 10 bases, and 8 bases separated the two germline ends. The length of the CDR3 is 12 residues. In nucleotides, the CDR3 is TGTGCCACCAGCAGAGGGGGGTTCGAGCAGTTCTTC. Its protein product is CATSRGGFEQFF.

This clonotype was observed a handful of times. This chain uses TRBV7-7 with TRBJ2-7, with a weak D call TRBD1 (6 bases). The V end was cut by 5 bases, the J end by 7 bases, with 15 bases between. This CDR3 is 13 amino acids long. Germline lookup yields CDR1 SSHAT and CDR2 FNYEAQ (reference sequence). The CDR3 DNA sequence: TGTGCCAGCAGCCCCAACCCCGGACAGGAGCAGTACTTC. This codes for CASSPNPGQEQYF.

This clonotype showed up just a few times. The rearrangement joins TRBV6-1 to TRBJ1-2, with TRBD1 matching over 8 bases. V gave up 6 bases and J gave up 6 bases; unmatched junction bases: 6. From germline, CDR1 is MNHNS and CDR2 SASEGT. The length of the CDR3 is 13 residues. The CDR3 is CASRVQGEDGYTF. The DNA of the CDR3 is TGTGCCAGCAGGGTACAGGGGGAGGATGGCTACACCTTC.